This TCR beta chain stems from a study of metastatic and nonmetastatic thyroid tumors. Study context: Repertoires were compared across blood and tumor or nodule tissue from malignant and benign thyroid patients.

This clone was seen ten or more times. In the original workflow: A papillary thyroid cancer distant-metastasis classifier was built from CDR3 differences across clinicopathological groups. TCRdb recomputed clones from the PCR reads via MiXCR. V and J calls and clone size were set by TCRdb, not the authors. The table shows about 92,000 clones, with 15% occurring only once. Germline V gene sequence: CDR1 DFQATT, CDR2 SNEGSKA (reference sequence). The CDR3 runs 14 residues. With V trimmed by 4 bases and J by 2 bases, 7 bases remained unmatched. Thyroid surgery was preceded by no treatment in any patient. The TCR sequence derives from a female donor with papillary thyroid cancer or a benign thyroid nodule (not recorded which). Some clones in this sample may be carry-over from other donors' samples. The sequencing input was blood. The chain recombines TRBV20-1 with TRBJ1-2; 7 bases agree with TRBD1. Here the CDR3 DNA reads TGCAGTGCTATCCGGGACAGCTCAAACTATGGCTACACCTTC. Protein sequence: CSAIRDSSNYGYTF.